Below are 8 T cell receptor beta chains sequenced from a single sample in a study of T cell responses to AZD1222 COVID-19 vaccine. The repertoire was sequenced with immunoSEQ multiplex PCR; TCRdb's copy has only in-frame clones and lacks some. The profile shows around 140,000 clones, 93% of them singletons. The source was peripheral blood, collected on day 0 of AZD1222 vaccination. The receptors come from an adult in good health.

CDR3: CASSIPTGGLSTEAFF. The CDR3 DNA is TGTGCCAGTAGTATACCGACAGGGGGCTTAAGTACTGAAGCTTTCTTT. The J gene is TRBJ1-1, the V gene TRBV19, with 10 bases that match TRBD1. Germline assignment: CDR1 LNHDA and CDR2 SQIVND (reference sequence). There are 16 residues in the CDR3. With V trimmed by 2 bases and J by 5 bases, 8 bases remained unmatched.

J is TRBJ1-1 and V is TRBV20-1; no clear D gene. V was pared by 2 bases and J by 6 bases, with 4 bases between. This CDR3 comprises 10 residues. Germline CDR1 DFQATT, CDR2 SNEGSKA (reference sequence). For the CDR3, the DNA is TGCAGTGCTAGATTCTCTGAAGCTTTCTTT. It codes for CSARFSEAFF.

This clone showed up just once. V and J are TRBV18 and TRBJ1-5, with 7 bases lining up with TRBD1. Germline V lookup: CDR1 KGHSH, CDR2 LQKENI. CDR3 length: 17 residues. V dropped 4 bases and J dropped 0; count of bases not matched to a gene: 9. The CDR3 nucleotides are TGTGCCAGCTCACTAAACAGCAGGGGGAATAGCAATCAGCCCCAGCATTTT. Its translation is CASSLNSRGNSNQPQHF.

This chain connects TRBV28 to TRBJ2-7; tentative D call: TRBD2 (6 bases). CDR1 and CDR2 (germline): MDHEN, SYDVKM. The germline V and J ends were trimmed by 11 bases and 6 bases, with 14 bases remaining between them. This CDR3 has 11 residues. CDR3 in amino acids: CACRDSGEQYF. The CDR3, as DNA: TGTGCCTGCCGGGACTCGGGCGAGCAGTACTTC.

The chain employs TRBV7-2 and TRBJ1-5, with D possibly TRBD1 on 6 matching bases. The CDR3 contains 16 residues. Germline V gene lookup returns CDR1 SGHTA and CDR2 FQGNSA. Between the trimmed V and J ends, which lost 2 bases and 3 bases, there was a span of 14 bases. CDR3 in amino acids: CASSLYRVIFNQPQHF. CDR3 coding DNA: TGTGCCAGCAGCTTATACAGGGTAATTTTCAATCAGCCCCAGCATTTT.

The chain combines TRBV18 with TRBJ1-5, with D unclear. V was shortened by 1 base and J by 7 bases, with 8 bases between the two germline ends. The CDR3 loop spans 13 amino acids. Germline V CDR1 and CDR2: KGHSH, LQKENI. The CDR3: CASSPRSLQPQHF. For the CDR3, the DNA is TGTGCCAGCTCACCACGGAGTTTACAGCCCCAGCATTTT.

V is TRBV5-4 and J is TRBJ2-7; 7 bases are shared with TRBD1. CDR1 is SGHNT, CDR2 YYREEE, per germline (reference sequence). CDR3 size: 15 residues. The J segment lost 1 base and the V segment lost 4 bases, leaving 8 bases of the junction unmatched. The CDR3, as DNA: TGTGCCAGCAGCCACAACAGGGGTGTTTCCTACGAGCAGTACTTC. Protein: CASSHNRGVSYEQYF.

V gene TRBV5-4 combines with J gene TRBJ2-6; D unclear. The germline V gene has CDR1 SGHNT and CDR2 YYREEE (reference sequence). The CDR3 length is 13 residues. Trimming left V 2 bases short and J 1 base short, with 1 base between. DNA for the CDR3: TGTGCCAGCAGCTTTTCTGGGGCCAACGTCCTGACTTTC. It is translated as CASSFSGANVLTF.